The 15 T cell receptor beta chains below were found in one sample sequenced in a study of blood T cell repertoires in COVID-19. Some clones are missing from TCRdb's copy, which holds only in-frame ones; the method was immunoSEQ multiplex PCR. This sample has about 67,000 clones, with around 87% found just once. The sequenced sample consisted of peripheral blood. Receptor source: a man aged 45 to 65 with active COVID-19.

The J gene is TRBJ2-1, the V gene TRBV12-5; D uncertain. V was clipped by 5 bases and J by 0 bases, with 17 bases between them. The CDR3 loop spans 17 amino acids. From germline, CDR1 is LGHNT and CDR2 FRNRAP. In DNA form, the CDR3 reads TGTGCTAGTGGTAACCGGGTGGAACTTAGCTCCTACAATGAGCAGTTCTTC. This encodes CASGNRVELSSYNEQFF.

This chain links TRBV7-9 with TRBJ1-1; 10 bases match TRBD1. In germline, CDR1 is SEHNR, CDR2 FQNEAQ (reference sequence). V lost 10 bases to trimming and J lost 3 bases; unmatched junction nucleotides: 5. This CDR3 is built from 13 residues. The DNA of the CDR3 is TGTGCCACTTCAGGGACAGGGGACACTGAAGCTTTCTTT. Amino acid sequence: CATSGTGDTEAFF.

The rearrangement links TRBV5-1 to TRBJ1-1; 7 bases align to TRBD1. This CDR3 has 14 amino acids. Germline V gene sequence: CDR1 SGHRS, CDR2 YFSETQ. Unmatched junction bases numbered 9, after V lost 4 bases and J lost 6 bases. CDR3 amino acids: CASSGLQGTAEAFF. In DNA, the CDR3 is TGCGCCAGCAGCGGACTACAGGGGACGGCTGAAGCTTTCTTT. Complete variable domain (other parts from reference TRBV5-1 and TRBJ1-1): KAGVTQTPRYLIKTRGQQVTLSCSPISGHRSVSWYQQTPGQGLQFLFEYFSETQRNKGNFPGRFSGRQFSNSRSEMNVSTLELGDSALYLCASSGLQGTAEAFFGQGTRLTVV.

The V gene is TRBV5-4, the J gene TRBJ2-2; TRBD1 might be the D (5 bases). Germline V lookup: CDR1 SGHNT, CDR2 YYREEE (reference sequence). Trimming removed 3 bases from V and 4 bases from J, with 16 bases in between. This CDR3 has 16 amino acids. The CDR3 here is CASSSFFQGFTGELFF. For the CDR3, the DNA is TGTGCCAGCAGCTCTTTTTTCCAGGGTTTCACCGGGGAGCTGTTTTTT.

This clone was seen just once. The chain links TRBV28 to TRBJ2-1; D is possibly TRBD1 (6 bases). The CDR3 spans 18 residues. CDR1 is MDHEN and CDR2 is SYDVKM in the germline V gene. Between the trimmed V and J ends, which lost 1 base and 2 bases, there was a span of 18 bases. CDR3 residues: CASSLSDPYRATYNEQFF. In nucleotides, the CDR3 is TGTGCCAGCAGTTTATCGGATCCCTACAGGGCGACCTACAATGAGCAGTTCTTC.

This rearrangement joins TRBV28 to TRBJ1-1; a possible D gene is TRBD1 (5 bases). CDR3 length: 11 amino acids. Germline CDR1 reads MDHEN; CDR2 reads SYDVKM. V lost 4 bases and J 10 bases, leaving 10 bases between the germline ends. CDR3 loop: CASSWGVGAFF. Written as DNA, the CDR3 is TGTGCCAGCAGTTGGGGGGTGGGAGCTTTCTTT.

The V call is TRBV7-2, the J call TRBJ2-7, with 8 bases matching TRBD1. CDR1 and CDR2 (germline): SGHTA, FQGNSA. V was pared by 8 bases and J by 2 bases, with 8 bases of the junction left unmatched. This CDR3 contains 14 residues. The CDR3 DNA sequence: TGTGCCAGCGGTCGGACAGGGAAAACCTACGAGCAGTACTTC. Translation: CASGRTGKTYEQYF.

The chain joins TRBV23-1 to TRBJ1-5; D is undetermined. Being an ORF, TRBV23-1 has a function that is uncertain. This CDR3 is built from 15 residues. V lost 3 bases and J 5 bases, leaving 14 bases between the germline ends. The CDR3 reads CASSHLSPGYQPQHF. CDR3 sequence (DNA): TGCGCCAGCAGTCATCTATCCCCGGGGTATCAGCCCCAGCATTTT.

This chain connects TRBV5-5 to TRBJ2-1; TRBD1 matches at 9 bases. With V trimmed by 5 bases and J by 8 bases, 11 bases remained unmatched. The CDR3 covers 15 residues. CDR1 and CDR2 from the germline V gene are SGHKS and YYEKEE (reference sequence). CDR3 amino acids: CASRISGQGWYEQFF. The CDR3 DNA reads TGTGCCAGCAGGATTAGTGGACAGGGGTGGTATGAGCAGTTCTTC.

This chain's CDR3 is CSVESGAEGYTF. Written as DNA, the CDR3 is TGCAGCGTTGAGTCGGGTGCGGAGGGCTACACCTTC. The rearrangement links TRBV29-1 to TRBJ1-2; D is uncertain. This CDR3 is 12 amino acids long. Trimming stripped 3 bases from V and 8 bases from J, with 13 bases between. CDR1 and CDR2 from the germline V gene are SQVTM and ANQGSEA.

The V call is TRBV28, the J call TRBJ1-3; TRBD1 agrees at 7 bases. The CDR3 contains 19 residues. Per germline, CDR1 MDHEN and CDR2 SYDVKM. V was pared by 5 bases and J by 3 bases, with 19 bases of the junction left unmatched. CDR3 in DNA: TGTGCCAGCAGTCAATTCGTAGGGGGCTCGCTCCCGAGTGGAAACACCATATATTTT. As protein: CASSQFVGGSLPSGNTIYF. The variable domain in full, with the rest retrieved from reference TRBV28 and TRBJ1-3, is DVKVTQSSRYLVKRTGEKVFLECVQDMDHENMFWYRQDPGLGLRLIYFSYDVKMKEKGDIPEGYSVSREKKERFSLILESASTNQTSMYLCASSQFVGGSLPSGNTIYFGEGSWLTVV.

The chain joins TRBV5-1 to TRBJ2-3; 10 bases align to TRBD1. This CDR3 contains 15 residues. Germline V gene lookup returns CDR1 SGHRS and CDR2 YFSETQ. J was trimmed by 4 bases and V by 7 bases; bases with no gene match: 9. The CDR3 coding sequence is TGCGCCAGCGGACAGGGGGTGCGGGATGCAGATACGCAGTATTTT. As protein: CASGQGVRDADTQYF. Together with reference TRBV5-1 and TRBJ2-3, the CDR3 gives the full variable domain: KAGVTQTPRYLIKTRGQQVTLSCSPISGHRSVSWYQQTPGQGLQFLFEYFSETQRNKGNFPGRFSGRQFSNSRSEMNVSTLELGDSALYLCASGQGVRDADTQYFGPGTRLTVL.

The chain's CDR3 is CASSPNSGPASNEQFF. The CDR3 region has the DNA TGTGCCAGTAGTCCGAATAGCGGGCCCGCCTCCAATGAGCAGTTCTTC. The chain links TRBV19 to TRBJ2-1; 7 bases line up with TRBD2. Trimming cost V 5 bases and J 6 bases; bases outside gene matches: 13. The CDR3 runs 16 residues. From germline, CDR1 is LNHDA and CDR2 SQIVND (reference sequence).

V usage is TRBV4-3 and J usage is TRBJ2-3; tentatively, D is TRBD1 (6 bases). The ends were cut back, 0 bases at V and 2 bases at J, with 9 bases in the middle. This CDR3 is built from 15 residues. The V gene's germline CDR1 is LGHNA and CDR2 YSLEER. DNA for the CDR3: TGCGCCAGCAGCCAAGATACAGGGATCACAGATACGCAGTATTTT. Protein: CASSQDTGITDTQYF.

The gene calls are TRBV7-3 and TRBJ1-1; no clear D gene. Trimming removed 3 bases from V and 2 bases from J, with 7 bases in between. This CDR3 comprises 13 residues. Per germline, CDR1 SGHTA and CDR2 FQGTGA. The CDR3 region is CASSLNSNTEAFF. DNA of the CDR3: TGTGCCAGCAGCTTGAACAGCAACACTGAAGCTTTCTTT.